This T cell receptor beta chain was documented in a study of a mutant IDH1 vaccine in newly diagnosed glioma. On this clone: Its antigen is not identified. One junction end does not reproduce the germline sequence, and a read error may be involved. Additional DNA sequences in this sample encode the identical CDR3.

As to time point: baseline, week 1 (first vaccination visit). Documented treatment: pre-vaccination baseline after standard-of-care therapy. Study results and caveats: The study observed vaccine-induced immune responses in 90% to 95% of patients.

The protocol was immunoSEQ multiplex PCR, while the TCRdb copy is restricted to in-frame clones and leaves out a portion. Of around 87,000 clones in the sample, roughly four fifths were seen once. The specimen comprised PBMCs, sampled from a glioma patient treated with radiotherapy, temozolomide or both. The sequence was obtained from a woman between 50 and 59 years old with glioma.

The CDR3 is CASTVGREAFF. CDR3 sequence (DNA): TGCGCCAGCACCGTTGGGCGGGAAGCTTTCTTT. The chain links TRBV6-5 to TRBJ1-1; D gene uncertain. CDR1 is MNHEY, CDR2 SVGAGI, per germline. The length of the CDR3 is 11 residues.